A single sample gave rise to the 14 T cell receptor beta chains below, sequenced in a study of blood T cell repertoires in COVID-19. Generated by immunoSEQ multiplex PCR, the TCRdb table keeps only in-frame clones and is missing some. The table records 48,000 or so clones, 85% to 90% of them present only once. Sequencing was carried out using peripheral blood. These receptors all stem from a woman of 80 years or more with COVID-19, enrolled during active disease.

The chain links TRBV5-4 to TRBJ1-2, with 12 bases lining up with TRBD1. From germline, CDR1 is SGHNT and CDR2 YYREEE (reference sequence). The junction had 17 bases not matched to a gene; V was cut back by 7 bases and J by 7 bases. This CDR3 is 17 amino acids long. CDR3 region: CASGLGGTGGVTGGYTF. The DNA of the CDR3 is TGTGCCAGCGGTTTAGGTGGGACAGGGGGCGTCACTGGTGGCTACACCTTC.

CDR3 DNA sequence: TGCGCCAGCAGGGCCGGGTTGGACAATGAGCAGTTCTTC. It translates to CASRAGLDNEQFF. The J gene is TRBJ2-1, the V gene TRBV5-1; D unclear. CDR3 length: 13 residues. Between the trimmed V and J ends, which lost 5 bases and 5 bases, there was a span of 11 bases. CDR1 is SGHRS and CDR2 is YFSETQ in the germline V gene. Drawing the rest from reference TRBV5-1 and TRBJ2-1, the complete variable domain is KAGVTQTPRYLIKTRGQQVTLSCSPISGHRSVSWYQQTPGQGLQFLFEYFSETQRNKGNFPGRFSGRQFSNSRSEMNVSTLELGDSALYLCASRAGLDNEQFFGPGTRLTVL.

This clone was seen a handful of times. The chain carries TRBV28 and TRBJ1-5; TRBD1 matches 7 bases. J gave up 4 bases and V 6 bases, and 9 bases lay outside the gene matches. Germline CDR1 and CDR2: MDHEN and SYDVKM. This CDR3 is built from 15 residues. Here the CDR3 DNA reads TGTGCCAGCAGCGAAAACAGGGGACGGAATCAGCCCCAGCATTTT. It is translated as CASSENRGRNQPQHF.

The J gene is TRBJ1-1, the V gene TRBV5-4; D not certain. In germline, CDR1 is SGHNT, CDR2 YYREEE (reference sequence). This CDR3 region has 11 residues. V lost 3 bases to trimming and J lost 2 bases, with 2 bases between them. DNA for the CDR3: TGTGCCAGCAGCTCAAACACTGAAGCTTTCTTT. It is translated as CASSSNTEAFF. Full variable domain (missing parts from reference TRBV5-4 and TRBJ1-1): ETGVTQSPTHLIKTRGQQVTLRCSSQSGHNTVSWYQQALGQGPQFIFQYYREEENGRGNFPPRFSGLQFPNYSSELNVNALELDDSALYLCASSSNTEAFFGQGTRLTVV.

This chain links TRBV6-5 with TRBJ1-1, with unresolved D. The germline V and J ends were trimmed by 6 bases and 5 bases, with 16 bases remaining between them. Germline loops: CDR1 MNHEY, CDR2 SVGAGI. The CDR3 consists of 14 residues. The CDR3 reads CASRPRGLETEAFF. For the CDR3, the DNA is TGTGCCAGCAGACCCCGGGGTCTCGAAACTGAAGCTTTCTTT.

The chain couples TRBV4-1 to TRBJ1-2; D is undetermined. This CDR3 has 14 amino acids. The V gene's germline CDR1 is MGHRA and CDR2 YSYEKL. The V end lost 0 bases, the J end lost 8 bases, and 13 bases lay between the germline ends. DNA for the CDR3: TGCGCCAGCAGCCAAGATTGGGCGGGCACCGGCTACACCTTC. It translates to CASSQDWAGTGYTF.

In its sample, this clone was seen a few times. This chain connects TRBV5-1 to TRBJ1-2; D uncertain. The CDR3 length is 13 residues. Trimming took off 3 bases at V and 4 bases at J, with 10 bases between the two ends. Germline loops: CDR1 SGHRS, CDR2 YFSETQ. CDR3 amino acids: CASSSQNSYGYTF. The CDR3 DNA sequence: TGCGCCAGCAGCTCCCAGAACAGCTATGGCTACACCTTC.

The chain combines TRBV25-1 with TRBJ2-7, with TRBD1 matching over 9 bases. Trimming removed 7 bases from V and 3 bases from J; junction bases left unmatched: 4. The CDR3 has 13 amino acids. Per the germline V gene, CDR1 is MGHDK and CDR2 is SYGVNS. CDR3 loop: CASISGQGYEQYF. The CDR3 region has the DNA TGTGCCAGCATCTCGGGACAGGGCTACGAGCAGTACTTC.

J is TRBJ1-5 and V is TRBV6-1, with TRBD1 matching 7 bases. The CDR3 runs to 16 residues. Trimming cost V 4 bases and J 0 bases; bases outside gene matches: 6. CDR1 and CDR2 from the germline V gene are MNHNS and SASEGT. The CDR3 loop reads CASSGRDSLSNQPQHF. The CDR3, as DNA: TGTGCCAGCAGTGGACGGGACAGCCTTAGCAATCAGCCCCAGCATTTT.

The V gene is TRBV6-5, the J gene TRBJ2-3; perhaps TRBD2 as D (5 bases). From germline, CDR1 is MNHEY and CDR2 SVGAGI. The CDR3 contains 15 residues. Trimming shortened V by 6 bases and J by 1 base, and 14 bases separated the two germline ends. CDR3 in amino acids: CASSRRDSGTDTQYF. CDR3 nucleotides: TGTGCCAGCAGCCGAAGGGATAGCGGCACAGATACGCAGTATTTT.

The V gene is TRBV20-1, the J gene TRBJ2-1; 12 bases agree with TRBD2. Trimming cost V 3 bases and J 4 bases; bases outside gene matches: 4. The CDR3 spans 15 residues. Germline V CDR1 and CDR2: DFQATT, SNEGSKA (reference sequence). The CDR3 here is CSASKTSGRYNEQFF. As DNA, the CDR3 is TGCAGTGCTAGTAAGACTAGCGGGAGATACAATGAGCAGTTCTTC.

This clone was counted a few times. The chain recombines TRBV24-1 with TRBJ2-1, with D possibly matching TRBD2 (5 bases). V was trimmed by 10 bases and J by 2 bases, leaving 20 bases between them. The CDR3 runs 16 residues. CDR1 and CDR2 from the germline V gene are KGHDR and SFDVKD. The DNA for the CDR3 is TGTGCCACTATGAGGACGGACGGGAAGACCTACAATGAGCAGTTCTTC. This encodes CATMRTDGKTYNEQFF.

The rearrangement links TRBV7-2 to TRBJ1-1, with 8 bases lining up with TRBD1. The CDR3 loop spans 15 amino acids. The germline V gene encodes CDR1 SGHTA and CDR2 FQGNSA. The trim removed 1 base at V and 5 bases at J, leaving 6 bases unmatched. The CDR3 DNA sequence: TGTGCCAGCAGCTTAGTGGTACAGGGGGGGACTGAAGCTTTCTTT. Its protein is CASSLVVQGGTEAFF.

The chain recombines TRBV11-2 with TRBJ2-5, with TRBD1 as a possible D gene (5 bases). The V and J ends lost 1 base and 2 bases respectively, with 11 bases between them. The CDR3 spans 15 residues. Germline V lookup: CDR1 SGHAT, CDR2 FQNNGV. CDR3 protein: CASSLAPTVQETQYF. The CDR3, as DNA: TGTGCCAGCAGCTTAGCTCCGACAGTGCAAGAGACCCAGTACTTC.